This record covers a single T cell receptor (beta chain). Its antigen remains unknown. The sample belongs to a study of vaccination effects on CD4 cells after COVID-19. Study summary: Participants were vaccinated with two doses of either the BNT162b2 or mRNA-1273 vaccine.

Antigen-specific CD4+ T cells were expanded (with viral peptide pools) by the ViraFEST assay ahead of sequencing. Following 10 days of culture, CD4+ T cells were isolated. The protocol was immunoSEQ multiplex PCR, while the TCRdb copy is restricted to in-frame clones and leaves out a portion. Here the sample spans tens of thousands of clones, 81% being singletons. Here the sequenced sample was CD4+ T cells from PBMCs cultured with HCoV-229E spike peptides, taken before COVID-19 vaccination. The clonotype was recovered from a human donor who received a COVID-19 vaccine.

In DNA form, the CDR3 reads TGTGCCAGCAGCCCCCGAAAACCAGAGACTAGCGGGCTAGAGACCCAGTACTTC. Translated: CASSPRKPETSGLETQYF. The chain employs TRBV11-2 and TRBJ2-5; 10 bases line up with TRBD2. The CDR3 consists of 18 residues. V shed 5 bases, J shed 4 bases, and the junction held 16 bases outside the gene matches. Germline V gene lookup returns CDR1 SGHAT and CDR2 FQNNGV. Combining the CDR3 with reference TRBV11-2 and TRBJ2-5 gives the whole variable domain EAGVAQSPRYKIIEKRQSVAFWCNPISGHATLYWYQQILGQGPKLLIQFQNNGVVDDSQLPKDRFSAERLKGVDSTLKIQPAKLEDSAVYLCASSPRKPETSGLETQYFGPGTRLLVL.